The subject of this entry is one T cell receptor beta chain. The data belong to a study of blood T cell repertoires in COVID-19. Study-wide background: The samples span acute and convalescent COVID-19 from the United States, Italy and Spain.

Produced via immunoSEQ multiplex PCR; TCRdb's table is partial and in-frame only. The sample shows around 140,000 clones, less than 80% of them seen only once. The CDR3 consists of 15 residues. Germline CDR1 is KGHSH and CDR2 is LQKENI. Trimming stripped 6 bases from V and 1 base from J, with 13 bases between. The V call is TRBV18, the J call TRBJ2-1; weak D call: TRBD1 (5 bases). The clonotype was recovered from a woman older than 75 with active or convalescent COVID-19. The sample comprised peripheral blood. The CDR3 DNA reads TGTGCCAGCTCGCCAAGGGGCCAATCCTACAATGAGCAGTTCTTC. This encodes CASSPRGQSYNEQFF.